The present T cell receptor beta chain was sequenced within a study of technical replicates of blood from a handful of donors. Germline-derived CDR1 and CDR2 are LGHNA and YSLEER. The length of the CDR3 is 17 residues. The V gene end was trimmed by 1 base and the J gene end by 6 bases; junction bases not matched to a gene: 8. TCRdb keeps only in-frame clones here, not all; method: immunoSEQ multiplex PCR. The data hold some 80,000 clones, with around four fifths observed a single time. The TCR sequence derives from a human donor in good health. Some clones in this sample may be carry-over from other donors' samples. The sequencing input was PBMCs. The gene calls are TRBV4-3 and TRBJ2-1, with TRBD2 identical over 11 bases. The CDR3: CASSQGSGGAIGNEQFF. CDR3 DNA sequence: TGCGCCAGCAGCCAAGGTAGCGGGGGGGCTATTGGCAATGAGCAGTTCTTC.